This T cell receptor (beta chain) stems from a study of regulatory T cells in long-lasting Graves disease. This clonotype occurred many times. Its cognate antigen is unknown. CDR3-region Arm-PCR and iRepertoire HTBI primers produced the TCR beta libraries. TCRdb reanalysed the multiplex PCR reads using MiXCR and keeps one entry per CDR3 protein. The table lists around 470,000 distinct CDR3 sequences, about 15% of them singletons. General observations from the study: Less diverse TCR repertoires were seen in persistent Graves' patients than in newly diagnosed ones.

Germline V gene data show CDR1 as SEHNR and CDR2 as FQNEAQ (reference sequence). The trim removed 5 bases at V and 2 bases at J, leaving 7 bases unmatched. The CDR3 is made up of 15 amino acids. As to time point: newly diagnosed GD, antithyroid drugs for less than 3 months. RNA extracted from PBMCs served as the sequencing template. These sequences were also reported in another study, on T cells in Graves' hyperthyroidism and ophthalmopathy. That study adds: When the TCR CDR3 underwent first-round RT-PCR, the HTBI primer set was used. The model predicted ophthalmopathy a median approximately 6 months before onset.

The specimen comprised peripheral blood mononuclear cells (PBMCs), sampled at new diagnosis, from a patient treated with antithyroid drugs. The receptor's source is a woman between 50 and 59 years old with Graves disease. The V call is TRBV7-9, the J call TRBJ2-7, with 9 bases that match TRBD1. The CDR3 spells CASSPETGGAYEQYF. In DNA form, the CDR3 reads TGTGCCAGCAGCCCCGAGACAGGGGGTGCCTACGAGCAGTACTTC. The full variable domain, in which reference TRBV7-9 and TRBJ2-7 provide the parts outside the CDR3, is DTGVSQNPRHKITKRGQNVTFRCDPISEHNRLYWYRQTLGQGPEFLTYFQNEAQLEKSRLLSDRFSAERPKGSFSTLEIQRTEQGDSAMYLCASSPETGGAYEQYFGPGTRLTVT.